The 22 T cell receptor beta chains presented below share a single source sample, sequenced in a study of blood T cell repertoires in COVID-19. Profiled with immunoSEQ multiplex PCR; TCRdb holds only in-frame clones, not every one. The table records 120,000 to 150,000 clones, 75% to 85% of them present only once. The sample consisted of peripheral blood. These receptor sequences come from a woman between 50 and 59 years old in a cohort sampled during active or convalescent COVID-19.

CDR3 coding DNA: TGTGCCAGTACCGCCCCCGACAGGGGATTTGACACCGGGGAGCTGTTTTTT. This translates into CASTAPDRGFDTGELFF. The chain uses TRBV19 and TRBJ2-2, with 8 bases identical to TRBD1. Germline V gene data show CDR1 as LNHDA and CDR2 as SQIVND (reference sequence). V gave up 7 bases and J gave up 3 bases; unmatched junction bases: 13. The CDR3 length is 17 residues.

This chain connects TRBV4-1 to TRBJ1-5, with D tentatively TRBD1 (5 bases). Per the germline V gene, CDR1 is MGHRA and CDR2 is YSYEKL. Trimming removed 0 bases from V and 4 bases from J, with 16 bases in between. CDR3 size: 17 residues. The CDR3 is CASSQDLRFQGNQPQHF. In nucleotides, the CDR3 is TGCGCCAGCAGCCAAGATCTACGTTTCCAGGGAAATCAGCCCCAGCATTTT.

The chain has TRBV6-5 and TRBJ1-2; 8 positions match TRBD1. V was clipped by 0 bases and J by 5 bases; unmatched bases: 8. CDR3 length: 16 amino acids. CDR1 is MNHEY and CDR2 is SVGAGI in the germline V gene. CDR3 sequence reads: CASSYSSGTGGYGYTF. Here the CDR3 DNA reads TGTGCCAGCAGTTACTCGTCGGGGACAGGAGGATATGGCTACACCTTC.

This chain connects TRBV11-2 to TRBJ2-3; 11 bases match TRBD2. This CDR3 is built from 16 residues. V was pared by 2 bases and J by 3 bases, with 4 bases of the junction left unmatched. Germline V gene data show CDR1 as SGHAT and CDR2 as FQNNGV. The DNA of the CDR3 is TGTGCCAGCAGCTTACTAGCGGGGGGTGGGACAGATACGCAGTATTTT. Translating gives CASSLLAGGGTDTQYF.

This CDR3 reads CAWSVINEKLFF. The CDR3, as DNA: TGTGCCTGGTCGGTAATTAATGAAAAACTGTTTTTT. The rearrangement joins TRBV30 to TRBJ1-4; D remains unclear. The CDR3 consists of 12 residues. CDR1 GTSNPN and CDR2 SVGIG come from the germline V gene (reference sequence). Between the trimmed V and J ends, which lost 5 bases and 4 bases, there was a span of 8 bases.

CDR3 nucleotide sequence: TGCGCCAGCAGCTTGGGGGAGCGTAACAGCTTTGCCTCTGGGGCCAACGTCCTGACTTTC. As protein: CASSLGERNSFASGANVLTF. The V and J genes are TRBV5-1 and TRBJ2-6; D is possibly TRBD2 (5 bases). The germline V gene has CDR1 SGHRS and CDR2 YFSETQ. Trimming took 0 bases from V and 0 from J, leaving 19 bases between them. The CDR3 extends over 20 amino acids.

The chain couples TRBV4-1 to TRBJ2-7; no reliable D call. Germline V gene lookup returns CDR1 MGHRA and CDR2 YSYEKL. V shed 4 bases and J shed 2 bases, with 9 bases lying between them. This CDR3 contains 13 residues. CDR3 sequence reads: CASSPYPAYEQYF. The DNA for the CDR3 is TGCGCCAGCAGCCCCTACCCCGCCTACGAGCAGTACTTC.

V gene TRBV25-1 combines with J gene TRBJ1-4; D unresolved. Deletions cut 10 bases from V and 8 bases from J, with 17 bases between. Germline V CDR1 and CDR2: MGHDK, SYGVNS. The CDR3 is made up of 13 amino acids. The DNA for the CDR3 is TGTGCCACCGAGGAGCCTGCTATAGAAAAACTGTTTTTT. It translates to CATEEPAIEKLFF. The variable domain in full, completed from reference TRBV25-1 and TRBJ1-4, reads EADIYQTPRYLVIGTGKKITLECSQTMGHDKMYWYQQDPGMELHLIHYSYGVNSTEKGDLSSESTVSRIRTEHFPLTLESARPSHTSQYLCATEEPAIEKLFFGSGTQLSVL.

The CDR3 nucleotides are TGTGCCAGCAGTTACTCGGGTCGGGGGTATCAAGAGACCCAGTACTTC. Residues: CASSYSGRGYQETQYF. The chain uses TRBV6-5 and TRBJ2-5, with D possibly being TRBD2 (6 bases). CDR1 and CDR2 (germline): MNHEY, SVGAGI. This CDR3 contains 16 residues. Trimming pared 0 bases from V and 2 bases from J, leaving 13 bases between.

The chain couples TRBV19 to TRBJ1-4, with 7 bases fitting TRBD1. The germline gives CDR1 LNHDA, CDR2 SQIVND (reference sequence). The CDR3 has 18 amino acids. V shed 1 base, J shed 0 bases, and the junction held 8 bases outside the gene matches. DNA of the CDR3: TGTGCCAGTAGTATAGGAGGGGGCGGGGAAGCAACTAATGAAAAACTGTTTTTT. Encoded protein: CASSIGGGGEATNEKLFF. Complete variable domain (other parts from reference TRBV19 and TRBJ1-4): DGGITQSPKYLFRKEGQNVTLSCEQNLNHDAMYWYRQDPGQGLRLIYYSQIVNDFQKGDIAEGYSVSREKKESFPLTVTSAQKNPTAFYLCASSIGGGGEATNEKLFFGSGTQLSVL.

The V call is TRBV9, the J call TRBJ1-4; 9 bases match TRBD1. The CDR3 length is 15 residues. From germline, CDR1 is SGDLS and CDR2 YYNGEE. V trimming: 3 bases; J trimming: 8 bases; junction bases outside the gene matches: 8. The CDR3 loop reads CASSAPGQGSEKLFF. DNA for the CDR3: TGTGCCAGCAGCGCCCCGGGACAGGGATCAGAAAAACTGTTTTTT.

This clone was observed a handful of times. The chain combines TRBV18 with TRBJ1-1; D remains ambiguous. V was shortened by 0 bases and J by 4 bases, with 12 bases between the two germline ends. Germline loops: CDR1 KGHSH, CDR2 LQKENI. This CDR3 has 15 amino acids. The CDR3 loop reads CASSPPDLGSTEAFF. In DNA form, the CDR3 reads TGTGCCAGCTCACCACCGGATTTGGGCAGCACTGAAGCTTTCTTT.

The chain employs TRBV7-9 and TRBJ2-5; 13 bases match TRBD2. This CDR3 comprises 15 residues. Germline assignment: CDR1 SEHNR and CDR2 FQNEAQ (reference sequence). The V gene end was trimmed by 5 bases and the J gene end by 8 bases; junction bases not matched to a gene: 8. CDR3 DNA sequence: TGTGCCAGCAGCGCCAGGACTAGCGGGGGTTCAACCCAGTACTTC. Translated: CASSARTSGGSTQYF.

The chain couples TRBV10-3 to TRBJ1-1; D is ambiguous. The V end was cut by 5 bases, the J end by 1 base, with 8 bases between. The CDR3 loop spans 13 amino acids. From germline, CDR1 is ENHRY and CDR2 SYGVKD. The CDR3: CAISLNKNTEAFF. The CDR3 DNA reads TGTGCCATCAGTCTGAACAAGAACACTGAAGCTTTCTTT.

The chain recombines TRBV27 with TRBJ2-5; weak D call: TRBD1 (5 bases). V was clipped by 5 bases and J by 2 bases, with 21 bases between them. Germline V gene sequence: CDR1 MNHEY, CDR2 SMNVEV (reference sequence). This CDR3 region has 17 residues. CDR3 coding DNA: TGTGCCAGCAGTCCCACCCTCGGACACCTGTGGCAAGAGACCCAGTACTTC. It yields the protein CASSPTLGHLWQETQYF.

The gene calls are TRBV5-4 and TRBJ2-3; weak D call: TRBD2 (7 bases). The V gene's germline CDR1 is SGHNT and CDR2 YYREEE (reference sequence). Trimming removed 3 bases at V and 3 bases at J, with 20 bases between. The CDR3 length is 17 residues. DNA of the CDR3: TGTGCCAGCAGCTCGGTGGGGGGCGGGGGCCAGACAGATACGCAGTATTTT. Protein: CASSSVGGGGQTDTQYF.

The chain uses TRBV19 and TRBJ2-7; 7 bases match TRBD1. The CDR3 sequence is 15 residues long. Germline V gene lookup returns CDR1 LNHDA and CDR2 SQIVND (reference sequence). V trimming: 3 bases; J trimming: 3 bases; junction bases outside the gene matches: 8. The CDR3 protein is CASSMLQGLGYEQYF. CDR3 nucleotide sequence: TGTGCCAGTAGTATGCTACAGGGGTTAGGCTACGAGCAGTACTTC.

This chain connects TRBV10-3 to TRBJ1-3; D unresolved. The CDR3 is 16 residues long. The V end was cut by 3 bases, the J end by 4 bases, with 16 bases between. CDR1 and CDR2 from the germline V gene are ENHRY and SYGVKD. CDR3: CAISDERASRGNTIYF. The CDR3 nucleotides are TGTGCCATCAGTGACGAGAGGGCTTCGAGGGGAAACACCATATATTTT.

The chain employs TRBV11-2 and TRBJ2-5; 7 bases agree with TRBD2. This CDR3 spans 15 amino acids. V lost 6 bases to trimming and J lost 3 bases; unmatched junction nucleotides: 10. Germline V lookup: CDR1 SGHAT, CDR2 FQNNGV. The CDR3 sequence is CASRTSGGNEETQYF. The CDR3 nucleotides read TGTGCCAGCAGGACCTCGGGGGGTAATGAAGAGACCCAGTACTTC.

This sequence joins TRBV19 and TRBJ1-5; D remains ambiguous. CDR3 length: 13 residues. Germline V CDR1 and CDR2: LNHDA, SQIVND (reference sequence). Trimming stripped 5 bases from V and 7 bases from J, with 12 bases between. The CDR3 sequence is CASSRSLEQPQHF. In nucleotides, the CDR3 is TGTGCCAGTAGTCGCAGCCTAGAACAGCCCCAGCATTTT.

The V and J genes are TRBV5-1 and TRBJ2-5, with 10 bases lining up with TRBD2. Losses at the gene ends were 4 bases for V and 3 bases for J; bases not matched to a gene: 9. CDR1 is SGHRS, CDR2 YFSETQ, per germline. CDR3 size: 16 residues. The CDR3 coding sequence is TGCGCCAGCAGCGGGAAAAGCGGGGGGGCCGAAGAGACCCAGTACTTC. It is translated as CASSGKSGGAEETQYF.

V gene TRBV11-1 combines with J gene TRBJ2-2; 7 nucleotides match TRBD1. Germline values: CDR1 SGHAT, CDR2 FQDESV (reference sequence). Trimming removed 6 bases from V and 5 bases from J; junction bases left unmatched: 3. The CDR3 loop spans 13 amino acids. CDR3: CASRRQGTGELFF. The CDR3 bases are TGTGCCAGCAGACGACAGGGTACCGGGGAGCTGTTTTTT.